This T cell receptor (beta chain) was documented in a study of blood T cell repertoires in COVID-19. Study overall: The United States, Italy and Spain were the sources of the acute and convalescent COVID-19 samples.

From germline, CDR1 is SGDLS and CDR2 YYNGEE. J gave up 1 base and V 3 bases, and 2 bases lay outside the gene matches. The CDR3 spans 16 residues. The method was immunoSEQ multiplex PCR; TCRdb's version includes in-frame clones alone and lacks a portion of them. Counted here are about 240,000 clones, around 86% occurring once; the ten biggest clones make up 8% to 9%. This clone was observed once. Patients from Seattle were sampled longitudinally, starting during active infection. The chain carries TRBV9 and TRBJ2-2; 11 nucleotides line up with TRBD2. The sequence derives from a woman older than 75 with COVID-19, enrolled during active disease. The sample taken for sequencing was peripheral blood. CDR3 amino acids: CASSATSGRNTGELFF. As DNA, the CDR3 is TGTGCCAGCAGCGCTACTAGCGGGAGGAACACCGGGGAGCTGTTTTTT.